The 5 T cell receptor beta chains given below trace back to one sample, sequenced in a study of blood T cell repertoires in COVID-19. TCRdb's table, derived via immunoSEQ multiplex PCR, lists solely in-frame clones and lacks some. Here the sample spans about 90,000 clones, roughly 90% being singletons. Sequencing was done on a sample of peripheral blood. The receptors were gathered from a woman in her 70s with acute or convalescent COVID-19.

The V call is TRBV10-2, the J call TRBJ2-2; possible D gene TRBD1, 5 bases. The CDR3 consists of 14 residues. Germline assignment: CDR1 WSHSY and CDR2 SAAADI. V was trimmed by 8 bases and J by 5 bases, leaving 15 bases between them. CDR3 bases: TGCGCCAGCTCGTCGTCAGGGCGAACCGGGGAGCTGTTTTTT. Encoded protein: CASSSSGRTGELFF.

This clone showed up just once. The rearrangement links TRBV5-1 to TRBJ2-3; 7 bases agree with TRBD2. Germline CDR1 SGHRS, CDR2 YFSETQ. V lost 0 bases and J lost 2; bases outside the gene matches: 6. The CDR3 sequence is 16 residues long. Here the CDR3 DNA reads TGCGCCAGCAGCTTGGGGCTAGCGGACCTCACAGATACGCAGTATTTT. It specifies CASSLGLADLTDTQYF. The full variable domain, rest sourced from reference TRBV5-1 and TRBJ2-3, is KAGVTQTPRYLIKTRGQQVTLSCSPISGHRSVSWYQQTPGQGLQFLFEYFSETQRNKGNFPGRFSGRQFSNSRSEMNVSTLELGDSALYLCASSLGLADLTDTQYFGPGTRLTVL.

The J gene is TRBJ2-6, the V gene TRBV2; no reliable D call. Looked up from germline, CDR1 is SNHLY and CDR2 is FYNNEI. The CDR3 is 13 residues long. Deletions cut 6 bases from V and 2 bases from J, with 5 bases between. For the CDR3, the DNA is TGTGCCAGCAGCCTAACTGGGGCCAACGTCCTGACTTTC. Translated: CASSLTGANVLTF. The full variable domain, with the rest looked up from reference TRBV2 and TRBJ2-6, is EPEVTQTPSHQVTQMGQEVILRCVPISNHLYFYWYRQILGQKVEFLVSFYNNEISEKSEIFDDQFSVERPDGSNFTLKIRSTKLEDSAMYFCASSLTGANVLTFGAGSRLTVL.

The V call is TRBV18, the J call TRBJ2-6, with 8 bases matching TRBD2. Per the germline V gene, CDR1 is KGHSH and CDR2 is LQKENI. The CDR3 sequence is 21 residues long. V dropped 4 bases and J dropped 0; count of bases not matched to a gene: 17. In nucleotides, the CDR3 is TGTGCCAGCTCACTCGTCGGTTCGGCTAGCGGGTCCCCCTCTGGGGCCAACGTCCTGACTTTC. This encodes CASSLVGSASGSPSGANVLTF.

This chain connects TRBV19 to TRBJ1-5; maybe TRBD1 (5 bases). Trimming took 5 bases from V and 2 from J, leaving 16 bases between them. Germline V CDR1 and CDR2: LNHDA, SQIVND (reference sequence). The CDR3 runs 16 residues. This CDR3 is CASSSYRSKGNQPQHF. The CDR3 DNA sequence: TGTGCCAGTAGTTCCTACAGGTCGAAGGGCAATCAGCCCCAGCATTTT.